The rows below give T cell receptor beta chains drawn from one sample of a study of shared clonotypes between healthy human individuals. The table came from immunoSEQ multiplex PCR; TCRdb's copy has only in-frame clones and leaves some out. The sample carries 500,000 or so clones, 95% to 96% recorded once. The sample consisted of naive CD4+ T cells sorted from blood. These receptors all come from a woman in her twenties or thirties in good health. Both conserved end residues are part of each CDR3. The D gene is left open where the match is weak. Clone size is not always given. Where it is, it says once, few, many or a class for expanded clones.

d_call	clone_size	v_call	j_call	cdr3_aa	cdr3_nt
TRBD1	once	TRBV28	TRBJ1-2	CASTLGRGHYGYTF	TGTGCCAGCACCCTGGGCAGGGGGCACTATGGCTACACCTTC
TRBD1	NA	TRBV5-1	TRBJ2-1	CASSLRATPRQGRNEQFF	TGCGCCAGCAGCTTGAGGGCCACTCCCAGACAGGGGAGGAATGAGCAGTTCTTC
NA	NA	TRBV5-8	TRBJ1-5	CASSLGIGNNNQPQHF	TGTGCCAGCAGCTTGGGGATAGGGAACAACAATCAGCCCCAGCATTTT
NA	NA	TRBV29-1	TRBJ1-1	CSVASLLRAGTTEAFF	TGCAGCGTTGCCTCGCTCCTAAGGGCGGGGACCACTGAAGCTTTCTTT
NA	NA	TRBV28	TRBJ2-7	CASSFRNSYEQYF	TGTGCCAGCAGTTTCCGTAACTCCTACGAGCAGTACTTC
TRBD1	NA	TRBV30	TRBJ1-1	CAWTATGITEAFF	TGTGCCTGGACTGCGACAGGGATCACTGAAGCTTTCTTT
NA	NA	TRBV7-9	TRBJ2-7	CASSFRGVDYEQYF	TGTGCCAGCAGCTTTCGGGGTGTGGATTACGAGCAGTACTTC
NA	NA	TRBV28	TRBJ1-1	CASSGTTAPGTEAFF	TGTGCCAGCAGTGGGACGACAGCTCCCGGTACTGAAGCTTTCTTT
NA	NA	TRBV10-3	TRBJ1-1	CAISESRGRLIAFF	TGTGCCATCAGTGAGTCGCGAGGGCGACTGATAGCTTTCTTT
TRBD2	NA	TRBV9	TRBJ2-2	CASSVGQREVQKLFF	TGTGCCAGCAGCGTAGGTCAGCGGGAGGTCCAAAAGCTGTTTTTT
NA	NA	TRBV6-6	TRBJ1-4	CASSSYFPSNGKLFF	TGTGCCAGCAGTTCATATTTCCCATCTAATGGAAAACTGTTTTTT
TRBD1	NA	TRBV7-8	TRBJ1-1	CASSLERGPMNTEAFF	TGTGCCAGCAGCTTAGAAAGGGGGCCTATGAACACTGAAGCTTTCTTT
NA	NA	TRBV28	TRBJ2-4	CASAGSLAKNIQYF	TGTGCCAGCGCAGGGTCTCTGGCCAAAAACATTCAGTACTTC
TRBD1	NA	TRBV5-5	TRBJ2-3	CASSSNTGAVDTQYF	TGTGCCAGCAGCTCAAATACAGGGGCGGTAGATACGCAGTATTTT
NA	NA	TRBV15	TRBJ1-5	CATSRDWWGNQPQHF	TGTGCCACCAGCAGAGATTGGTGGGGGAATCAGCCCCAGCATTTT
TRBD1	NA	TRBV18	TRBJ1-3	CASSPGTVDGNTIYF	TGTGCCAGCTCACCAGGGACAGTAGACGGAAACACCATATATTTT
NA	NA	TRBV7-8	TRBJ2-2	CASSLFSEAGTGELFF	TGTGCCAGCAGCTTATTTTCGGAGGCGGGCACCGGGGAGCTGTTTTTT
NA	once	TRBV21-1	TRBJ1-5	CASSKWGIFSNQPQHF	TGTGCCAGCAGCAAATGGGGGATTTTCAGCAATCAGCCCCAGCATTTT
NA	NA	TRBV28	TRBJ2-4	CASSLSGRTGWNIQYF	TGTGCCAGCAGTTTATCCGGTCGGACTGGTTGGAACATTCAGTACTTC
TRBD2	NA	TRBV2	TRBJ2-2	CASSPGLADTGELFF	TGTGCCAGCAGCCCGGGACTAGCGGACACCGGGGAGCTGTTTTTT
NA	NA	TRBV19	TRBJ2-5	CASSSQGRFQETQYF	TGTGCCAGTAGTTCACAGGGGAGGTTCCAAGAGACCCAGTACTTC
NA	NA	TRBV19	TRBJ2-5	CASSMTREETQYF	TGTGCCAGTAGTATGACCAGGGAAGAGACCCAGTACTTC
NA	NA	TRBV5-1	TRBJ2-5	CASSELAEETQYF	TGCGCCAGCAGTGAACTAGCAGAAGAGACCCAGTACTTC
NA	NA	TRBV5-1	TRBJ2-7	CASSTGQFYEQYF	TGCGCCAGCAGCACGGGACAATTCTACGAGCAGTACTTC
NA	NA	TRBV5-1	TRBJ2-7	CASRMAEPSYEQYF	TGCGCCAGCCGGATGGCCGAGCCCTCCTACGAGCAGTACTTC
NA	NA	TRBV5-1	TRBJ1-4	CASSKSDEGGLFF	TGCGCCAGCAGCAAATCCGACGAGGGCGGGCTGTTTTTT
TRBD2	NA	TRBV5-1	TRBJ2-3	CASSSLAGKPDTQYF	TGCGCCAGCAGCTCATTAGCGGGAAAGCCAGATACGCAGTATTTT
NA	NA	TRBV30	TRBJ1-4	CAWRDPQGILLTNEKLFF	TGTGCCTGGAGGGATCCGCAGGGGATTTTGCTAACTAATGAAAAACTGTTTTTT
NA	NA	TRBV19	TRBJ1-1	CASTPTGWAGAFF	TGTGCCAGTACCCCAACCGGCTGGGCGGGTGCTTTCTTT
NA	NA	TRBV25-1	TRBJ1-2	CATATGQYARGYTF	TGTGCCACCGCCACAGGACAGTATGCTCGTGGCTACACCTTC
TRBD2	NA	TRBV19	TRBJ2-1	CASSLLLAAYNEQFF	TGTGCCAGTAGCCTCTTACTAGCGGCATACAATGAGCAGTTCTTC
TRBD1	once	TRBV2	TRBJ2-7	CASRTGTGGSHEQYF	TGTGCCAGCAGGACCGGGACAGGGGGTTCCCACGAGCAGTACTTC
NA	NA	TRBV29-1	TRBJ1-2	CSVGWNGYTF	TGCAGCGTCGGATGGAATGGCTACACCTTC
NA	NA	TRBV5-5	TRBJ1-1	CASSLGFRANTEAFF	TGTGCCAGCAGCTTGGGGTTCCGGGCGAACACTGAAGCTTTCTTT
TRBD1	NA	TRBV6-1	TRBJ1-1	CATKITGEGTEAFF	TGTGCCACCAAGATTACAGGGGAGGGCACTGAAGCTTTCTTT
TRBD1	once	TRBV5-1	TRBJ2-2	CASSAQGAVTGELFF	TGCGCCAGCAGCGCACAGGGGGCCGTCACCGGGGAGCTGTTTTTT
NA	once	TRBV11-1	TRBJ2-1	CASRYTLDNEQFF	TGTGCCAGCAGATACACGCTAGACAATGAGCAGTTCTTC
NA	once	TRBV19	TRBJ2-7	CASSLKQRRVYEQYF	TGTGCCAGTAGTCTCAAACAGCGCCGGGTTTACGAGCAGTACTTC
NA	NA	TRBV29-1	TRBJ1-1	CSVEGMGHPNTEAFF	TGCAGCGTTGAGGGGATGGGACACCCGAACACTGAAGCTTTCTTT
TRBD2	NA	TRBV7-3	TRBJ2-5	CASSLGTSNQETQYF	TGTGCCAGCAGCTTAGGGACTAGTAACCAAGAGACCCAGTACTTC
TRBD2	NA	TRBV7-3	TRBJ2-5	CASSSPSSGGTQYF	TGTGCCAGCAGCTCTCCGTCTAGCGGGGGGACCCAGTACTTC
NA	NA	TRBV4-1	TRBJ1-3	CASSLLQVAGNTIYF	TGCGCCAGCAGCCTATTACAGGTGGCTGGAAACACCATATATTTT
NA	once	TRBV6-6	TRBJ2-7	CASSYRGGQQEQYF	TGTGCCAGCAGTTACCGAGGGGGGCAGCAAGAGCAGTACTTC
NA	NA	TRBV11-1	TRBJ1-2	CASSRRDRGGYTF	TGTGCCAGCAGCCGGAGGGACCGCGGGGGCTACACCTTC
TRBD2	NA	TRBV4-2	TRBJ2-3	CASSQDKLAGYDTQYF	TGTGCCAGCAGCCAAGACAAACTAGCGGGATATGATACGCAGTATTTT
NA	NA	TRBV15	TRBJ2-3	CATSKGEVAPGTDTQYF	TGTGCCACCAGCAAAGGTGAGGTAGCGCCCGGCACAGATACGCAGTATTTT
NA	NA	TRBV15	TRBJ2-7	CATSRLTTREQYF	TGTGCCACCAGCAGATTAACTACCCGCGAGCAGTACTTC
NA	NA	TRBV19	TRBJ1-1	CASSIRGTKNTEAFF	TGTGCCAGTAGTATCCGTGGGACGAAAAACACTGAAGCTTTCTTT
TRBD1	NA	TRBV7-9	TRBJ2-7	CASSSWDSGKQYF	TGTGCCAGCAGCTCGTGGGACAGCGGAAAGCAGTACTTC
NA	NA	TRBV5-1	TRBJ1-1	CASSLEGGTEAFF	TGCGCCAGCAGCTTGGAGGGGGGAACTGAAGCTTTCTTT
NA	once	TRBV28	TRBJ1-2	CASTSFAGVPHGYTF	TGTGCCAGCACCTCCTTCGCCGGGGTCCCTCATGGCTACACCTTC
NA	NA	TRBV7-8	TRBJ2-7	CASSQRGNGKGSEQYF	TGTGCCAGCAGCCAAAGGGGGAACGGGAAAGGGAGCGAGCAGTACTTC
TRBD1	NA	TRBV6-5	TRBJ2-7	CASSYTGGPDYEQYF	TGTGCCAGCAGTTACACAGGGGGACCAGACTACGAGCAGTACTTC